The next 14 T cell receptor beta chains were all read from a single sample in a study of T cell responses to AZD1222 COVID-19 vaccine. Repertoires were generated with immunoSEQ multiplex PCR, while TCRdb's copy carries only in-frame clones and drops some. The sample includes 150,000 or so clones, approximately 89% of them seen just once. The sequencing used peripheral blood, collected on day 0 of AZD1222 vaccination. These TCRs come from an adult in good health.

The rearrangement joins TRBV28 to TRBJ1-1, with D hard to call. Trimming stripped 3 bases from V and 1 base from J, with 6 bases between. This CDR3 comprises 13 residues. Germline V lookup: CDR1 MDHEN, CDR2 SYDVKM. CDR3 sequence (DNA): TGTGCCAGCAGTTTGTTGAGGAACACTGAAGCTTTCTTT. The encoded protein is CASSLLRNTEAFF.

The rearrangement uses TRBV9 and TRBJ1-2; TRBD1 aligns across 7 bases. Germline trimming cut 5 bases from V and 4 bases from J; bases unmatched to any gene: 2. Germline V gives CDR1 SGDLS, CDR2 YYNGEE. The CDR3 loop spans 12 amino acids. CDR3 coding DNA: TGTGCCAGCAGGACAGGGTCCTATGGCTACACCTTC. It yields the protein CASRTGSYGYTF.

The chain joins TRBV5-1 to TRBJ2-5; 10 bases line up with TRBD1. J was trimmed by 5 bases and V by 3 bases; bases with no gene match: 10. CDR1 and CDR2 (germline): SGHRS, YFSETQ. CDR3 length: 16 amino acids. The CDR3 DNA reads TGCGCCAGCAGCTCGACAGGACAGGGGGTGCCGGAGACCCAGTACTTC. Translated: CASSSTGQGVPETQYF.

This clone showed up just once. The chain carries TRBV5-4 and TRBJ2-2, with 10 bases fitting TRBD2. V gave up 0 bases and J gave up 7 bases; unmatched junction bases: 3. CDR3 size: 15 residues. Germline V gene sequence: CDR1 SGHNT, CDR2 YYREEE (reference sequence). CDR3 sequence reads: CASSLALAGVGELFF. The DNA of the CDR3 is TGTGCCAGCAGCTTGGCCCTAGCGGGAGTCGGGGAGCTGTTTTTT.

The CDR3 coding sequence is TGCGCCAGCAGGTTTCTTACGGGGGAAGCTTTCTTT. Protein: CASRFLTGEAFF. The chain recombines TRBV5-1 with TRBJ1-1; no definite D call. This CDR3 comprises 12 residues. V was clipped by 5 bases and J by 8 bases, with 13 bases between them. Germline-derived CDR1 and CDR2 are SGHRS and YFSETQ.

The chain carries TRBV2 and TRBJ2-2; 8 bases are shared with TRBD2. The V segment lost 8 bases and the J segment 2 bases; nucleotides outside the gene matches: 1. Germline CDR1 SNHLY, CDR2 FYNNEI. The CDR3 is 13 amino acids. The CDR3 sequence is CASGLANTGELFF. CDR3 bases: TGTGCCAGCGGACTAGCTAACACCGGGGAGCTGTTTTTT.

This rearrangement joins TRBV5-1 to TRBJ2-7; TRBD2 matches 9 bases. Germline values: CDR1 SGHRS, CDR2 YFSETQ. J was trimmed by 7 bases and V by 1 base; bases with no gene match: 15. The CDR3 runs 17 residues. This CDR3 reads CASSLIAGAAPSREQYF. The CDR3 bases are TGCGCCAGCAGCTTGATAGCGGGAGCCGCGCCGTCGAGGGAGCAGTACTTC.

The rearrangement joins TRBV10-3 to TRBJ2-7, with D tentatively TRBD1 (6 bases). Trimming removed 10 bases at V and 3 bases at J, with 10 bases between. The germline V gene encodes CDR1 ENHRY and CDR2 SYGVKD. The CDR3 length is 11 residues. The CDR3 coding sequence is TGTGCCACCGGGGACAACTACGAGCAGTACTTC. It specifies CATGDNYEQYF.

This sequence joins TRBV6-4 and TRBJ1-1; 8 bases are shared with TRBD1. Germline V gene data show CDR1 as MRHNA and CDR2 as SNTAGT. Unmatched junction bases numbered 16, after V lost 8 bases and J lost 11 bases. The CDR3 covers 14 residues. The CDR3 DNA reads as TGTGCCAGCCTAATCCCGGGCCCCAGGGGGCGGGCTTTCTTT. Protein product: CASLIPGPRGRAFF.

The chain is built from TRBV9 and TRBJ2-3; D gene uncertain. Germline values: CDR1 SGDLS, CDR2 YYNGEE. V was trimmed by 0 bases and J by 4 bases, leaving 9 bases between them. The CDR3 loop spans 14 amino acids. The CDR3: CASSVAPGPDTQYF. The CDR3 coding sequence is TGTGCCAGCAGCGTAGCTCCTGGTCCAGATACGCAGTATTTT.

This clone appeared a single time. This chain connects TRBV29-1 to TRBJ2-7; the D gene is possibly TRBD1 (6 bases). The CDR3 has 15 amino acids. Germline V gene sequence: CDR1 SQVTM, CDR2 ANQGSEA. Trimming took off 3 bases at V and 1 base at J, with 16 bases between the two ends. CDR3 protein: CSVDFRTVGSYEQYF. The CDR3 DNA is TGCAGCGTTGATTTCCGGACAGTCGGGTCCTACGAGCAGTACTTC.

This clone was detected only once. This chain joins TRBV27 and TRBJ2-7, with 14 bases fitting TRBD2. The CDR3 runs to 20 residues. The V segment lost 0 bases and the J segment 0 bases; nucleotides outside the gene matches: 10. Germline-derived CDR1 and CDR2 are MNHEY and SMNVEV (reference sequence). This chain's CDR3 is CASSLSVGLAGGRSSYEQYF. Written as DNA, the CDR3 is TGTGCCAGCAGTTTATCGGTAGGACTAGCGGGAGGCCGAAGCTCCTACGAGCAGTACTTC.

The genes are TRBV28 and TRBJ2-4; 12 bases agree with TRBD2. The CDR3 is made up of 17 amino acids. V dropped 5 bases and J dropped 1; count of bases not matched to a gene: 6. Germline V gene lookup returns CDR1 MDHEN and CDR2 SYDVKM. This CDR3 reads CASSIPSGRGAKNIQYF. CDR3 nucleotides: TGTGCCAGCAGTATCCCTAGCGGGAGGGGGGCCAAAAACATTCAGTACTTC.

This sequence joins TRBV28 and TRBJ2-1; TRBD2 matches 7 bases. The CDR3 extends over 13 amino acids. V shed 8 bases and J 7 bases; nucleotides not matched to a gene: 8. Germline V gene sequence: CDR1 MDHEN, CDR2 SYDVKM. The CDR3 sequence: CASYSGLVNEQFF. CDR3 nucleotide sequence: TGTGCCAGCTATAGCGGGTTGGTAAATGAGCAGTTCTTC.